The rows below give T cell receptor beta chains drawn from one sample of a study of vaccination and CD4 T cells after COVID-19. Via MiXCR, TCRdb re-called the PCR reads, giving one row per CDR3 protein. The sample records thousands of distinct CDR3 sequences, 30% to 35% being singletons. The antigens these receptors bind are not known. Material: CD4+ T cells from blood, cultured in vitro. The receptor source for this set is a human donor in good health. The conserved cysteine and the conserved F or W are not part of the CDR3 here. Some rows mark clone size as missing; the rest say once, few, many or name a class of expanded clone.

clone_size: NA
v_call: TRBV7-2
cdr3_aa: ASSQGGASGLYEQY

clone_size: NA
v_call: TRBV7-9
cdr3_aa: ASSLATTNTGELF

clone_size: NA
v_call: TRBV18
cdr3_aa: ASSPPGPTDTEAF

clone_size: NA
v_call: TRBV19
cdr3_aa: ASSITRDGQPQH

clone_size: NA
v_call: TRBV5-4
cdr3_aa: ASSAGGGRSEQPQH

clone_size: medium-sized
v_call: TRBV10-3
cdr3_aa: AITSGTSDYEQY

clone_size: NA
v_call: TRBV29-1
cdr3_aa: SVEDLKGWAYNEQF

clone_size: NA
v_call: TRBV5-4
cdr3_aa: ASTQSKGGNTEAF

clone_size: NA
v_call: TRBV6-1
cdr3_aa: ASSPSGEQY

clone_size: NA
v_call: TRBV7-9
cdr3_aa: ASSLYGETQY

clone_size: few
v_call: TRBV20-1
cdr3_aa: SARDYRAYGYT

clone_size: few
v_call: TRBV7-3
cdr3_aa: ASSFGTDTQY

clone_size: NA
v_call: TRBV27
cdr3_aa: ASSSWDRVTDTQY

clone_size: few
v_call: TRBV7-8
cdr3_aa: ASSFRQWNTGELF

clone_size: NA
v_call: TRBV20-1
cdr3_aa: SARGQGSGKNIQY

clone_size: NA
v_call: TRBV12-3/TRBV12-4
cdr3_aa: ASSYRSSSYEQY

clone_size: NA
v_call: TRBV6-2/TRBV6-3
cdr3_aa: ASGTSGGADTQY

clone_size: few
v_call: TRBV6-2/TRBV6-3
cdr3_aa: ASTQGQRNQPQH

clone_size: NA
v_call: TRBV6-2/TRBV6-3
cdr3_aa: ASSYDRVGVNQPQH

clone_size: few
v_call: TRBV10-3
cdr3_aa: AIMSNYGYT

clone_size: few
v_call: TRBV20-1
cdr3_aa: SARAISNTEAF

clone_size: few
v_call: TRBV29-1
cdr3_aa: SVAGQGAVGYT

clone_size: few
v_call: TRBV6-1
cdr3_aa: ASSEALGQGFNEQY

clone_size: few
v_call: TRBV10-3
cdr3_aa: AISDTVNSPLH

clone_size: NA
v_call: TRBV5-6
cdr3_aa: ASSGQASYEQY

clone_size: NA
v_call: TRBV20-1
cdr3_aa: SAETLAGHETQY

clone_size: few
v_call: TRBV20-1
cdr3_aa: SARALEKQY

clone_size: NA
v_call: TRBV7-7
cdr3_aa: ASSFVATDTQY

clone_size: NA
v_call: TRBV28
cdr3_aa: ATLGGQRLSGANVLT

clone_size: few
v_call: TRBV2
cdr3_aa: ASSEALLY

clone_size: NA
v_call: TRBV11-2
cdr3_aa: ASTPGGEQY

clone_size: NA
v_call: TRBV5-1
cdr3_aa: ASSLQPGQGAMSYGYT

clone_size: NA
v_call: TRBV6-2/TRBV6-3
cdr3_aa: ASSPSGLYGYT

clone_size: NA
v_call: TRBV7-8
cdr3_aa: ASSLVGGLDTEAF

clone_size: few
v_call: TRBV24-1
cdr3_aa: ATSDPRGAGETQY

clone_size: few
v_call: TRBV19
cdr3_aa: ASSNRDGDYEQY

clone_size: NA
v_call: TRBV15
cdr3_aa: ATSSRTASNQPQH

clone_size: NA
v_call: TRBV19
cdr3_aa: ASSMGLRRRGRSNQPQH

clone_size: NA
v_call: TRBV19
cdr3_aa: ASTPPGAVNTEAF

clone_size: NA
v_call: TRBV20-1
cdr3_aa: SARGNWETQY

clone_size: few
v_call: TRBV7-2
cdr3_aa: ASSLASGTDTQY

clone_size: NA
v_call: TRBV21-1
cdr3_aa: ASSKGGVRGANSPLH

clone_size: NA
v_call: TRBV28
cdr3_aa: ASIQDRATEAF